The TCR beta chain under discussion was sequenced for a study of human T cells and chemical hapten exposure. The V end was cut by 0 bases, the J end by 5 bases, with 13 bases between. This CDR3 is 15 amino acids long. Germline-derived CDR1 and CDR2 are SGDLS and YYNGEE. Sample time point: patch test 1, 2 weeks after DPC sensitization. Treatment specified: therapeutic diphenylcyclopropenone sensitization with weekly scalp DPC. A single record per CDR3 protein comes from TCRdb applying MiXCR to the RACE reads. This table has about 340,000 distinct CDR3 sequences, approximately 6.3% appearing once. J is TRBJ2-3 and V is TRBV9; D might be TRBD1 or TRBD2, each matching 6 bases. This sequence originates from a woman aged 18-29 years with alopecia areata. Some clones in this sample may be carry-over from other donors' samples. This material consisted of whole blood, taken in connection with sensitization to the hapten diphenylcyclopropenone (DPC). The CDR3 sequence is CASSVEGGDGDTQYF. In DNA, the CDR3 is TGTGCCAGCAGCGTAGAGGGGGGTGACGGAGATACGCAGTATTTT. Drawing the rest from reference TRBV9 and TRBJ2-3, the complete variable domain is DSGVTQTPKHLITATGQRVTLRCSPRSGDLSVYWYQQSLDQGLQFLIQYYNGEERAKGNILERFSAQQFPDLHSELNLSSLELGDSALYFCASSVEGGDGDTQYFGPGTRLTVL.